The entry below gives a single T cell receptor beta chain sequence along with its context. What it recognizes is unknown. The CDR3 is made up of 14 amino acids. The germline V and J ends were trimmed by 0 bases and 7 bases, with 13 bases remaining between them. Germline CDR1 is SGDLS and CDR2 is YYNGEE. This entry comes from a study of cytomegalovirus exposure and HLA in healthy donors. Both 60 Vbeta primers and 13 Jbeta primers went into the PCR. Data came from immunoSEQ multiplex PCR; TCRdb stores just in-frame clones and leaves some out. The data contain 35,000 to 40,000 clones, just under 75% of them seen just once; the ten biggest clones take up 6.3%. Overall study findings and caveats: Presence/absence analyses assumed roughly uniform sequencing depth across donors.

Sequencing was performed on PBMCs. This TCR came from a man younger than 45 in good health and CMV-seronegative. The chain couples TRBV9 to TRBJ2-5; a weak D match, TRBD1 (5 bases). CDR3 region: CASSVATDRGTQYF. CDR3 coding DNA: TGTGCCAGCAGCGTAGCGACGGATAGGGGGACCCAGTACTTC. The full variable domain, its missing parts supplied by reference TRBV9 and TRBJ2-5, is DSGVTQTPKHLITATGQRVTLRCSPRSGDLSVYWYQQSLDQGLQFLIQYYNGEERAKGNILERFSAQQFPDLHSELNLSSLELGDSALYFCASSVATDRGTQYFGPGTRLLVL.